Shown below are 14 T cell receptor beta chains from a single sample sequenced in a study of T cell changes during pregnancy in multiple sclerosis. Repertoires were generated with immunoSEQ multiplex PCR, while TCRdb's copy carries only in-frame clones and drops some. The sample includes around 56,000 clones, just over 90% seen only once; the top ten take approximately 2.1%. Sequenced material: peripheral blood, taken in the first trimester of pregnancy. These TCRs come from a female donor in good health, enrolled as a control in a pregnancy study.

This clone has a handful of counts. J is TRBJ1-1 and V is TRBV27; no reliable D call. The CDR3 is made up of 12 amino acids. Trimming cost V 3 bases and J 9 bases, with 11 bases left between them. Germline CDR1 is MNHEY and CDR2 is SMNVEV (reference sequence). CDR3 loop: CASSFEGQKAFF. CDR3 bases: TGTGCCAGCAGTTTTGAGGGTCAGAAAGCTTTCTTT.

The rearrangement joins TRBV18 to TRBJ2-7, with 7 bases that match TRBD1. With 6 bases clipped from V and 7 bases from J, the junction kept 12 bases outside the gene matches. CDR1 is KGHSH, CDR2 LQKENI, per germline. The CDR3 is made up of 14 amino acids. In DNA, the CDR3 is TGTGCCAGCTCGTCGGGACAGAAGAGGTCAGAGCAGTACTTC. Protein: CASSSGQKRSEQYF.

This chain uses TRBV9 with TRBJ1-2; D remains unclear. This CDR3 spans 13 amino acids. Germline assignment: CDR1 SGDLS and CDR2 YYNGEE. V dropped 2 bases and J dropped 8 bases, with 13 bases sitting between them. CDR3 residues: CASSVTGSGGYTF. DNA for the CDR3: TGTGCCAGCAGCGTTACGGGGAGCGGAGGCTACACCTTC.

The chain has TRBV18 and TRBJ1-6; D call uncertain. Germline V gene sequence: CDR1 KGHSH, CDR2 LQKENI. This CDR3 spans 18 amino acids. The V end lost 2 bases, the J end lost 0 bases, and 14 bases lay between the germline ends. CDR3 amino acids: CASSPIVGGSSYNSPLHF. The CDR3 DNA follows: TGTGCCAGCTCACCAATTGTAGGCGGAAGCTCCTATAATTCACCCCTCCACTTT. Full variable domain (remainder filled in from reference TRBV18 and TRBJ1-6): NAGVMQNPRHLVRRRGQEARLRCSPMKGHSHVYWYRQLPEEGLKFMVYLQKENIIDESGMPKERFSAEFPKEGPSILRIQQVVRGDSAAYFCASSPIVGGSSYNSPLHFGNGTRLTVT.

The genes are TRBV28 and TRBJ2-3; 7 nucleotides line up with TRBD1. Germline V lookup: CDR1 MDHEN, CDR2 SYDVKM. The trim removed 4 bases at V and 7 bases at J, leaving 8 bases unmatched. The CDR3 covers 14 residues. CDR3 DNA sequence: TGTGCCAGCAGTTCGGGACAGCCCGGGAATACGCAGTATTTT. This sequence encodes CASSSGQPGNTQYF.

The chain is built from TRBV10-2 and TRBJ2-1; TRBD1 might be the D (7 bases). CDR1 and CDR2 (germline): WSHSY, SAAADI. The V end was cut by 5 bases, the J end by 7 bases, with 15 bases between. CDR3 length: 14 residues. CDR3 amino acids: CASSFQGEANEQFF. CDR3 in DNA: TGCGCCAGCAGTTTCCAGGGGGAGGCAAATGAGCAGTTCTTC.

This rearrangement joins TRBV6-5 to TRBJ2-3; D is perhaps TRBD1 (6 bases). The CDR3 is made up of 15 amino acids. Trimming shortened V by 2 bases and J by 2 bases, and 11 bases separated the two germline ends. Per the germline V gene, CDR1 is MNHEY and CDR2 is SVGAGI. For the CDR3, the DNA is TGTGCCAGCAGTTACACGGGACACAACACAGATACGCAGTATTTT. Its translation is CASSYTGHNTDTQYF.

The chain employs TRBV28 and TRBJ1-5, with 7 bases aligning to TRBD1. Per the germline V gene, CDR1 is MDHEN and CDR2 is SYDVKM. The CDR3 covers 19 residues. Unmatched junction bases numbered 18, after V lost 7 bases and J lost 0 bases. CDR3 nucleotide sequence: TGTGCCAGCACTTTTTCCGACAGGGTTAAATCTGGTAGCAATCAGCCCCAGCATTTT. It specifies CASTFSDRVKSGSNQPQHF.

V gene TRBV5-4 combines with J gene TRBJ2-5, with a possible D match to TRBD2 (5 bases). The CDR3 consists of 14 residues. With 3 bases removed from V and 7 bases from J, the gap between germline ends came to 16 bases. CDR1 is SGHNT, CDR2 YYREEE, per germline (reference sequence). CDR3 sequence (DNA): TGTGCCAGCAGCTCCCCGGGAACCCAGATGACCCAGTACTTC. Amino acid sequence: CASSSPGTQMTQYF.

This clone came up once. The rearrangement links TRBV29-1 to TRBJ2-7; TRBD1 matches 7 bases. The germline CDR1 and CDR2 sequences are SQVTM and ANQGSEA. The J segment lost 0 bases and the V segment lost 4 bases, leaving 6 bases of the junction unmatched. The CDR3 is made up of 14 amino acids. As DNA, the CDR3 is TGCAGCGTTGCCCGGGACAGTGACTCCTACGAGCAGTACTTC. Translated, it gives CSVARDSDSYEQYF.

The rearrangement uses TRBV5-6 and TRBJ2-1, with 9 bases that match TRBD2. Germline CDR1 reads SGHDT; CDR2 reads YYEEEE. The CDR3 has 16 amino acids. The J segment lost 2 bases and the V segment lost 3 bases, leaving 6 bases of the junction unmatched. The DNA of the CDR3 is TGTGCCAGCAGCTACCGGACTAGCGCTGCCTACAATGAGCAGTTCTTC. Protein sequence: CASSYRTSAAYNEQFF. Based on the CDR3 plus reference TRBV5-6 and TRBJ2-1, the full variable domain is DAGVTQSPTHLIKTRGQQVTLRCSPKSGHDTVSWYQQALGQGPQFIFQYYEEEERQRGNFPDRFSGHQFPNYSSELNVNALLLGDSALYLCASSYRTSAAYNEQFFGPGTRLTVL.

V and J are TRBV27 and TRBJ2-1; 12 bases map to TRBD2. Trimming took 4 bases from V and 9 from J; bases not matched to a gene: 10. From germline, CDR1 is MNHEY and CDR2 SMNVEV (reference sequence). This CDR3 is 16 amino acids long. CDR3 in amino acids: CASSSTGLAGGVEQFF. In DNA, the CDR3 is TGTGCCAGCAGTTCAACGGGACTAGCGGGTGGTGTTGAGCAGTTCTTC.

The chain employs TRBV1 and TRBJ2-3; TRBD2 is the table's D call and was not checked against the DNA. TRBV1 is recorded as a pseudogene. This CDR3 is 21 amino acids long. CDR3 DNA sequence: TGCACCAGCAGCCAATGGGGTTGGCGGGGCGCCTCACACCGTAACACAGATACGCAGTATTTT. This encodes CTSSQWGWRGASHRNTDTQYF.

The chain is built from TRBV28 and TRBJ2-1, with TRBD2 identical over 12 bases. Unmatched junction bases numbered 6, after V lost 5 bases and J lost 7 bases. In germline, CDR1 is MDHEN, CDR2 SYDVKM. This CDR3 has 15 amino acids. As DNA, the CDR3 is TGTGCCAGCAGTCGACTAGCGGGAGACGCGAATGAGCAGTTCTTC. Amino acid sequence: CASSRLAGDANEQFF.